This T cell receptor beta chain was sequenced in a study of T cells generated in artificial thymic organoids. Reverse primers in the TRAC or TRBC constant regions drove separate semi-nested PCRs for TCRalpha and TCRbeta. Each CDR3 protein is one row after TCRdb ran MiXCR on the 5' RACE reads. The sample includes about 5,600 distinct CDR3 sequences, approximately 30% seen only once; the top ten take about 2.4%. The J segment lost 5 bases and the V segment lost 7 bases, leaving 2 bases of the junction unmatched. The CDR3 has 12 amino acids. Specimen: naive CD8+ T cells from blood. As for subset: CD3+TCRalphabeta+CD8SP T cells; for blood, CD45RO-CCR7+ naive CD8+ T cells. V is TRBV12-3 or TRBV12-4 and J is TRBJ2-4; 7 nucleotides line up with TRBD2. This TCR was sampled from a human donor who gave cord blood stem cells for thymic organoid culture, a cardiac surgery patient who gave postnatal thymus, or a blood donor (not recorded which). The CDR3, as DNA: TGTGCCAGCATGGGGAGGGAAAACATTCAGTACTTC. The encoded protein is CASMGRENIQYF.